This TCR beta chain was identified during a study of blood T cell repertoires in COVID-19. Across the study: Italy, Spain and the United States were the sources of the convalescent and acute COVID-19 samples. PBMCs, B-cell-depleted T cells, or T cells provided the cDNA or gDNA that made up the material.

In the authors' workflow: Reference gene primers were amplified, and this amplification served to estimate nucleated cell counts. Measured with immunoSEQ multiplex PCR; TCRdb has only the in-frame clones, and not every one. V and J calls and clone size come straight from that table; D and trimming were deduced from the DNA. The sample consists of 100,000 to 120,000 clones, 85% of them appearing once. The sequencing input was peripheral blood. The receptor was derived from a human donor in a cohort sampled during active COVID-19.

The chain's CDR3 is CASSYFGTGVGQPQHF. CDR3 sequence (DNA): TGTGCCAGCAGTTACTTTGGGACAGGGGTCGGGCAGCCCCAGCATTTT. The chain couples TRBV6-5 to TRBJ1-5; 10 bases map to TRBD1. This CDR3 spans 16 amino acids. CDR1 and CDR2 (germline): MNHEY, SVGAGI. Unmatched junction bases numbered 7, after V lost 1 base and J lost 7 bases.